This T cell receptor (beta chain) is drawn from a study of T cells in Graves' hyperthyroidism and ophthalmopathy. About the study: Peripheral blood was taken when the disease was first diagnosed, before any treatment began.

RNA transcripts provided the source from which TCR beta CDR3 regions were amplified. A first-round RT-PCR of the TCR CDR3 used the HTBI primer set. TCRdb itself ran the multiplex PCR reads through MiXCR, one entry per CDR3 protein. The sample lists about 690,000 distinct CDR3 sequences, 17% occurring once. This clonotype turned up a few times. A lack of ophthalmopathy progression within 18 months defined stable Graves' hyperthyroidism. The CDR3 covers 13 residues. Deletions cut 8 bases from V and 1 base from J, with 14 bases between. CDR1 and CDR2 (germline): SQVTM, ANQGSEA. This clonotype originated in a man aged 50-60 years with Graves' hyperthyroidism. The source material was blood. The chain employs TRBV29-1 and TRBJ1-1, with D possibly TRBD1 on 6 matching bases. This chain's CDR3 is CSSRGGQNTEAFF. In DNA form, the CDR3 reads TGCAGCTCCCGAGGGGGACAGAACACTGAAGCTTTCTTT. The whole variable domain, filled in from reference TRBV29-1 and TRBJ1-1, reads SAVISQKPSRDICQRGTSLTIQCQVDSQVTMMFWYRQQPGQSLTLIATANQGSEATYESGFVIDKFPISRPNLTFSTLTVSNMSPEDSSIYLCSSRGGQNTEAFFGQGTRLTVV.